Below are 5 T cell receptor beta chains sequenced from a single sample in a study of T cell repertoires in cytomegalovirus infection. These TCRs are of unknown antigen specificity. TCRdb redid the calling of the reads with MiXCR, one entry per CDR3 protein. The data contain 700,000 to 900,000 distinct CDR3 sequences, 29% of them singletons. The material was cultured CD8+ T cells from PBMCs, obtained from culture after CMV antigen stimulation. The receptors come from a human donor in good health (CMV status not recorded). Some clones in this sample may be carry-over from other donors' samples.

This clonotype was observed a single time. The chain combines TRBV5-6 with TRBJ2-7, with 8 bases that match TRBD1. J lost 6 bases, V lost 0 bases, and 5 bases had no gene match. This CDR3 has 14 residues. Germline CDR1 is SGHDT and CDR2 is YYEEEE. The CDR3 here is CASSLVVTGAEQYF. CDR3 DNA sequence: TGTGCCAGCAGCTTGGTGGTGACAGGGGCCGAGCAGTACTTC.

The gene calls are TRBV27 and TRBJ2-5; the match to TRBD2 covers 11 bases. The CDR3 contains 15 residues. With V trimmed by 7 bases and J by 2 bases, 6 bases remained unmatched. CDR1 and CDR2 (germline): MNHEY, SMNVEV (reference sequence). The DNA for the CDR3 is TGTGCCAGCAAACGACTAGCGGGGCTTCAAGAGACCCAGTACTTC. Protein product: CASKRLAGLQETQYF.

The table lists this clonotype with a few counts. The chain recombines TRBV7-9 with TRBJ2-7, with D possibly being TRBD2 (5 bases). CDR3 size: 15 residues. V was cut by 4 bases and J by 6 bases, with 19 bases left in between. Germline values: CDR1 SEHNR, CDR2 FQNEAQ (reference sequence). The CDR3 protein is CASSSKTAGVGEQYV. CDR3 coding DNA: TGTGCCAGCAGCTCAAAAACCGCCGGGGTAGGCGAGCAGTACGTC.

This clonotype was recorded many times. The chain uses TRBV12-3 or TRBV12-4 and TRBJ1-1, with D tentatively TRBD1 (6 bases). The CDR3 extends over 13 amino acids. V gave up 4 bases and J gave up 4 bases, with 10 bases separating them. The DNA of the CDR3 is TGTGCCAGCAGTTCTATGACAGGCACTGAAGCTTTCTTT. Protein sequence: CASSSMTGTEAFF.

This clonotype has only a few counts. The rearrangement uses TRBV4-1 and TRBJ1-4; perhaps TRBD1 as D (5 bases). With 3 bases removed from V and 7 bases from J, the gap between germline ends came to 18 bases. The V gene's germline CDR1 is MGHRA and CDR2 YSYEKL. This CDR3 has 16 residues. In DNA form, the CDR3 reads TGCGCCAGCAGCCAGGACTGGGCAGGGCAGGGTGAAAAACTGTTTTTT. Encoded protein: CASSQDWAGQGEKLFF.